This TCR beta chain was obtained from a study of response to subunit inactivated influenza vaccine (dated by TCRdb to about 2018). Background for the entire study: Deep quantitative profiling of the T cell receptor repertoire was used in the study to follow responses to a trivalent subunit inactivated influenza vaccine. The investigation overall reported the following: According to the authors, only a limited number of new T cells may be recruited by each seasonal influenza vaccination.

To note about this clonotype: Its binding antigen is unknown. An end of the junction does not agree with germline; a read error may underlie this.

From the cysteine up to the phenylalanine, the CDR3 has a length of 13 residues. CDR3 DNA only is kept here, 39 bases in frame from base 1. From the germline V gene (reference sequence), CDR1 is GTSNPN and CDR2 is SVGIG. Library creation used RT-PCR. TCRdb shows the sequencer as Illumina HiSeq 2500. TCRdb redid the processing of the public reads, applying fastp at Q25 and MiXCR, and retained in-frame beta chains. Rows merge per CDR3 protein into single entries with the most common DNA and genes. Here the sample has 650,000 to 800,000 distinct CDR3 sequences; over 11% occur a single time. The ten biggest clones cover approximately 6.5% of the sample.

Specimen: PBMCs from blood, collected 14 to 15 days before vaccination. The receptor was derived from a middle-aged man who received an inactivated influenza vaccine. Donor details come from another sample of the same person, matched by shared clones. The sequence links TRBV30 to TRBJ2-5; a weak D assignment points to TRBD1 (7 bases agree). The CDR3 corresponds to CAWAGQGVETQYF. In nucleotide form, the sequence is TGTGCCTGGGCGGGGCAGGGGGTAGAGACTCAGTACTTC.